These T cell receptor beta chains were read from a single sample in a study of cytomegalovirus exposure and HLA in healthy donors. Clones were read by immunoSEQ multiplex PCR, and TCRdb kept only the in-frame ones, dropping some. The data hold about 98,000 clones, with roughly 80% observed a single time. Sequenced: PBMCs. The receptors shown here come from a male donor in good health and CMV-seropositive. CDR3s leave out the opening cysteine and the closing phenylalanine or tryptophan. The order of the fields is V gene, CDR3 length, CDR3 protein.

V gene: TRBV19
CDR3 length: 12
CDR3 protein: ASSIEEENQPQH

V gene: TRBV15
CDR3 length: 13
CDR3 protein: ATSRGGESNEKLF

V gene: TRBV28
CDR3 length: 11
CDR3 protein: ATRPGANYGYT

V gene: TRBV28
CDR3 length: 11
CDR3 protein: ASDDTVNTEAF

V gene: TRBV9
CDR3 length: 14
CDR3 protein: APNLGDNANTGELF

V gene: TRBV19
CDR3 length: 14
CDR3 protein: ASSKGGQDGANVLT

V gene: TRBV28
CDR3 length: 14
CDR3 protein: ASLNPGQSYSYEQY

V gene: TRBV4-3
CDR3 length: 17
CDR3 protein: ASSQDRRTEKIGNEKLF

V gene: TRBV10-3
CDR3 length: 20
CDR3 protein: AIRGQPGLAGGSKDQYYEQY

V gene: TRBV7-9
CDR3 length: 13
CDR3 protein: ASSFSGGALGELF

V gene: TRBV27
CDR3 length: 13
CDR3 protein: ASSDRGPYNSPLH

V gene: TRBV4-1
CDR3 length: 17
CDR3 protein: ASSWGGGRRREDTDTQY

V gene: TRBV6-5
CDR3 length: 14
CDR3 protein: ASSYSGGPRTGELF

V gene: TRBV5-5
CDR3 length: 13
CDR3 protein: ASSLLAGRTSIQY

V gene: TRBV4-3
CDR3 length: 13
CDR3 protein: ASSQERQGWDGYT

V gene: TRBV5-1
CDR3 length: 12
CDR3 protein: ASSLLGGAYEQY

V gene: TRBV9
CDR3 length: 13
CDR3 protein: ASSVDRGGTDTQY

V gene: TRBV2
CDR3 length: 14
CDR3 protein: ASTEGWQGAGDTQY

V gene: TRBV5-4
CDR3 length: 12
CDR3 protein: ASSWTGGNYGYT

V gene: TRBV7-3
CDR3 length: 11
CDR3 protein: ASAWSRSYEQY

V gene: TRBV4-3
CDR3 length: 14
CDR3 protein: ASSQEWAGASDTQY

V gene: TRBV5-4
CDR3 length: 15
CDR3 protein: ASSLGGTGGVNTEAF

V gene: TRBV19
CDR3 length: 12
CDR3 protein: ASSIRDINYGYT